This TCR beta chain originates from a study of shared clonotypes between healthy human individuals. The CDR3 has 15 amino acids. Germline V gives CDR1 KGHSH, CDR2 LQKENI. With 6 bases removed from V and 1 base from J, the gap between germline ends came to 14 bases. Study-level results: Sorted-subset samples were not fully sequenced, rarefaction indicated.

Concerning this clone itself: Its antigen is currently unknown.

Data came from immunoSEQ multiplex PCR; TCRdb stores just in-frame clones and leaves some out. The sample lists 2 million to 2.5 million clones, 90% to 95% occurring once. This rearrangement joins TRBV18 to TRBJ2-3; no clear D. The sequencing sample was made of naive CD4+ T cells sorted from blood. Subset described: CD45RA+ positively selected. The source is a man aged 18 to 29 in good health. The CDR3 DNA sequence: TGTGCCAGCTCCTGGATCTCCGAGGGCACAGATACGCAGTATTTT. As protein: CASSWISEGTDTQYF.